These T cell receptor beta chains were read from a single sample in a study of Ad26.COV2.S vaccination and SARS-CoV-2 variants. Data came from immunoSEQ multiplex PCR; TCRdb stores just in-frame clones and leaves some out. The profile covers hundreds of thousands of clones, with about 87% appearing a single time and around 6.4% taken by the ten largest. Source: peripheral blood, taken in a trial of Ad26.COV2.S vaccine versus placebo. The receptor set was obtained from a person between 18 and 60 years old who received the Ad26.COV2.S COVID-19 vaccine or a placebo. Each CDR3 is given with its conserved first and last residue. D genes are given only for firm matches. Not all rows give a size; the values are once, few, many and, for expanded clones, a class.

V	length	D	size	J	CDR3	DNA
TRBV7-2	11	-	-	TRBJ2-1	CASSPSVEQFF	TGTGCCAGCAGCCCCTCAGTTGAGCAGTTCTTC
TRBV5-4	15	-	-	TRBJ2-6	CASSLSGAGANVLTF	TGTGCCAGCAGCTTATCAGGGGCTGGGGCCAACGTCCTGACTTTC
TRBV4-3	15	TRBD1	-	TRBJ2-2	CASSRETGSPGELFF	TGCGCCAGCAGCCGAGAGACAGGGTCGCCCGGGGAGCTGTTTTTT
TRBV20-1	14	-	-	TRBJ1-5	CSASHSYSNQPQHF	TGCAGTGCTAGTCACAGCTATAGCAATCAGCCCCAGCATTTT
TRBV19	15	-	-	TRBJ2-1	CASSKQESSYNEQFF	TGTGCCAGTAGTAAACAGGAAAGCTCCTACAATGAGCAGTTCTTC
TRBV28	13	-	-	TRBJ1-2	CASCLHGGGGYTF	TGTGCCAGCTGCCTACACGGGGGGGGAGGCTACACCTTC
TRBV19	15	-	-	TRBJ1-2	CASSIAGTPNYGYTF	TGTGCCAGTAGTATCGCCGGGACACCGAACTATGGCTACACCTTC
TRBV6-2/TRBV6-3	16	TRBD1	-	TRBJ2-7	CASSAQGQGSSYEQYF	TGTGCCAGCAGTGCCCAGGGACAGGGAAGCTCCTACGAGCAGTACTTC
TRBV7-9	12	-	-	TRBJ1-1	CASSASRREAFF	TGTGCCAGCAGCGCCTCGAGGCGTGAAGCTTTCTTT
TRBV11-3	15	-	-	TRBJ2-1	CASSLSGTQNNEQFF	TGTGCCAGCAGCCTTTCCGGGACGCAGAACAATGAGCAGTTCTTC
TRBV5-1	13	-	few	TRBJ1-2	CASSLAGEGGYTF	TGCGCCAGCAGCTTGGCCGGCGAAGGGGGCTACACCTTC
TRBV29-1	10	-	-	TRBJ2-7	CSVGGSEQYF	TGCAGCGTAGGTGGGTCCGAGCAGTACTTC
TRBV20-1	11	-	-	TRBJ1-2	CSARRIYGYTF	TGCAGTGCAAGACGTATTTATGGCTACACCTTC
TRBV4-1	16	-	-	TRBJ1-4	CASSQTTLPTNEKLFF	TGCGCCAGCAGCCAGACTACACTTCCAACTAATGAAAAACTGTTTTTT
TRBV7-9	15	-	-	TRBJ2-3	CASSLGQRFTDTQYF	TGTGCCAGCAGCTTAGGGCAGCGGTTCACAGATACGCAGTATTTT
TRBV5-1	15	TRBD2	-	TRBJ2-7	CASSFLSGSVYEQYF	TGCGCCAGCAGCTTTTTAAGCGGGAGTGTTTACGAGCAGTACTTC